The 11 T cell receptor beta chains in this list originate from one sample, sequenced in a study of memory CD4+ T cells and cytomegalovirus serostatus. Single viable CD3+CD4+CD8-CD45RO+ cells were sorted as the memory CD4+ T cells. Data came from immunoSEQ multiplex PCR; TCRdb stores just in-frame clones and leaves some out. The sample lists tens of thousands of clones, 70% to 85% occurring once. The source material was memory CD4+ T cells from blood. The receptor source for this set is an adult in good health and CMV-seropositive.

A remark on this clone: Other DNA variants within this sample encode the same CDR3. CDR3 residues: CASSPPRGRTEAFF. The DNA of the CDR3 is TGTGCCAGCTCACCACCCCGGGGTCGAACTGAAGCTTTCTTT. The genes are TRBV18 and TRBJ1-1, with D unclear. The germline V and J ends were trimmed by 0 bases and 5 bases, with 10 bases remaining between them. This CDR3 is 14 amino acids long. In germline, CDR1 is KGHSH, CDR2 LQKENI.

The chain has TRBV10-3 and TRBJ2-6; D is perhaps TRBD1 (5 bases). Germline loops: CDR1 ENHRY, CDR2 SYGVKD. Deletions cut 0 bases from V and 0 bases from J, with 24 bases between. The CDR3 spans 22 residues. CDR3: CAISESESQNEWGSSGANVLTF. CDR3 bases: TGTGCCATCAGTGAGTCCGAATCTCAGAACGAATGGGGCAGCTCTGGGGCCAACGTCCTGACTTTC.

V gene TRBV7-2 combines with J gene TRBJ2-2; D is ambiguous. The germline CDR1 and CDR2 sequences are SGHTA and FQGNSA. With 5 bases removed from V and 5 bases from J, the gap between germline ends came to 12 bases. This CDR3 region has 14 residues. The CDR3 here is CASSRTLLTGELFF. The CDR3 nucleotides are TGTGCCAGCAGCCGAACGCTACTGACCGGGGAGCTGTTTTTT. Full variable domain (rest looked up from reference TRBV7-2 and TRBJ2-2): GAGVSQSPSNKVTEKGKDVELRCDPISGHTALYWYRQSLGQGLEFLIYFQGNSAPDKSGLPSDRFSAERTGGSVSTLTIQRTQQEDSAVYLCASSRTLLTGELFFGEGSRLTVL.

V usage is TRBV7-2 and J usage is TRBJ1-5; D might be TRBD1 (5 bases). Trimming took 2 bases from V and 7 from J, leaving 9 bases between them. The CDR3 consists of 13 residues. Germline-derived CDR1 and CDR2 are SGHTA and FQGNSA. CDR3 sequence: CASSLRGEQPQHF. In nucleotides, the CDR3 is TGTGCCAGCAGCTTACGAGGGGAACAGCCCCAGCATTTT.

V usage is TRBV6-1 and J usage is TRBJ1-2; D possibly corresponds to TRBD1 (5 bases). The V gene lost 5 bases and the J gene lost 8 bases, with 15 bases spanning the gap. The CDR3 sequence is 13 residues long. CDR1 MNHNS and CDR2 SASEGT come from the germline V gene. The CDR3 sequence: CASSWGGATGYTF. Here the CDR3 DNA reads TGTGCCAGCAGTTGGGGTGGGGCTACGGGCTACACCTTC.

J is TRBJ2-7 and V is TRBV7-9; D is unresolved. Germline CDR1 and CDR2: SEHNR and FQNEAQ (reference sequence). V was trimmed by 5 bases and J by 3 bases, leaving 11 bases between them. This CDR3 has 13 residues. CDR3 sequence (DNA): TGTGCCAGCAGCCCGTTTGGAAGCTACGAGCAGTACTTC. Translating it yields CASSPFGSYEQYF.

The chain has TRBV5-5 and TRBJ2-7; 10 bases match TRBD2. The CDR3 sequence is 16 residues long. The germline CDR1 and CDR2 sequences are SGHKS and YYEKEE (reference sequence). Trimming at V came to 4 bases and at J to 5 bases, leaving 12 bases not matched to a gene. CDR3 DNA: TGTGCCAGCAGCCTTTCTAGCGGGAGTAGGAGCCACGAGCAGTACTTC. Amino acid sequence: CASSLSSGSRSHEQYF.

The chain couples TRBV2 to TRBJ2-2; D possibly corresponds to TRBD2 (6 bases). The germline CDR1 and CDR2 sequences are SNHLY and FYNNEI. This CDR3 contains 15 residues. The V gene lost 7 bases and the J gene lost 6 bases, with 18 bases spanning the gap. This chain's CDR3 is CASTAQRVASGELFF. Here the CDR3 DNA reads TGTGCCAGCACCGCCCAGCGGGTAGCCTCCGGGGAGCTGTTTTTT.

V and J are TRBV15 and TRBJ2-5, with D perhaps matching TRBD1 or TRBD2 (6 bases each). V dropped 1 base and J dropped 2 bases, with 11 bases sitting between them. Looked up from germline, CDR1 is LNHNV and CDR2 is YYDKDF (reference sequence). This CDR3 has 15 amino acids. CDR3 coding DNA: TGTGCCACCAGCAGAGGGGGGGCGGGTCAAGAGACCCAGTACTTC. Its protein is CATSRGGAGQETQYF.

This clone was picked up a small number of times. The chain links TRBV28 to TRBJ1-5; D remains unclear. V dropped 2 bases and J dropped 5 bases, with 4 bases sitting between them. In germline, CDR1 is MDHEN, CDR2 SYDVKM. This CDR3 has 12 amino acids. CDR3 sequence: CASSLRDQPQHF. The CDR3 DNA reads TGTGCCAGCAGTTTACGGGATCAGCCCCAGCATTTT.

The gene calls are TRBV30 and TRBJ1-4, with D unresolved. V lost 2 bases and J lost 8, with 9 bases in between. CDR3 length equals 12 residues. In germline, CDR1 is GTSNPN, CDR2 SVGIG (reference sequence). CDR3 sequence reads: CAWSLRTEKLFF. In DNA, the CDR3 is TGTGCCTGGAGTCTTCGGACCGAAAAACTGTTTTTT.